This TCR beta chain was identified in a study of T cell changes during pregnancy in multiple sclerosis. Sequencing was performed with immunoSEQ multiplex PCR; in TCRdb, only in-frame clones are kept and a portion is missing. The data contain about 48,000 clones, about nine tenths of them singletons. This CDR3 is 14 amino acids long. Looked up from germline, CDR1 is MNHEY and CDR2 is SVGAGI. Trimming took off 6 bases at V and 0 bases at J, with 11 bases between the two ends. The J gene is TRBJ1-1, the V gene TRBV6-5; tentative D call: TRBD1 (5 bases). The receptor comes from a female donor with multiple sclerosis, enrolled in a pregnancy study. Source: CD4+ T cells from peripheral blood mononuclear cells, taken in the third trimester of pregnancy. The CDR3 sequence is CASRKQVLNTEAFF. The CDR3 DNA is TGTGCCAGCAGGAAACAGGTATTGAACACTGAAGCTTTCTTT.